Listed below are T cell receptor beta chains from one sample, sequenced in a study of post-analysis software for immune sequencing data. From the PCR reads, TCRdb called clonotypes with MiXCR, one entry per CDR3 protein. The repertoire consists of some 450,000 distinct CDR3 sequences, with around 40% occurring once and the leading ten covering over 10%. The sequenced sample consisted of blood. These receptors all come from a girl under 18 with multiple sclerosis. Both conserved end residues are part of each CDR3. A D gene is named only where the DNA matches it firmly. Size tells how often a clone was seen (once, few, many) or the class of an expanded clone, and some rows leave it out.

D gene | J gene | clone size | V gene | CDR3 protein | CDR3 DNA
TRBD1 | TRBJ1-2 | . | TRBV12-3/TRBV12-4 | CTSRRGTGYGYTF | TGTACCAGCAGAAGAGGGACAGGGTATGGCTACACCTTC
. | TRBJ2-3 | . | TRBV20-1 | CSARGNGASDTQYF | TGCAGTGCTAGAGGTAATGGAGCCTCGGATACGCAGTATTTT
TRBD1 | TRBJ2-2 | . | TRBV24-1 | CATSEGQGVTGELFF | TGTGCCACCAGTGAGGGACAGGGAGTCACCGGGGAGCTGTTTTTT
. | TRBJ2-4 | . | TRBV20-1 | CSARWRFNEQYF | TGCAGTGCTAGGTGGCGCTTCAATGAGCAGTACTTC
TRBD2 | TRBJ2-1 | . | TRBV4-1 | CASSPGQLLAGSYNEQFF | TGCGCCAGCAGCCCCGGGCAGTTGCTAGCGGGATCCTACAATGAGCAGTTCTTC
. | TRBJ1-2 | . | TRBV28 | CASSSGTGYTF | TGTGCCAGCAGCTCCGGGACCGGCTACACCTTC
TRBD2 | TRBJ2-5 | . | TRBV9 | CASSVGDGGRVGETQYF | TGTGCCAGCAGCGTCGGGGATGGCGGGAGGGTAGGTGAGACCCAGTACTTC
TRBD2 | TRBJ2-1 | few | TRBV20-1 | CSARDGGRASGSSYNEQFF | TGCAGTGCTAGGGACGGCGGGAGGGCCTCAGGGAGCTCCTACAATGAGCAGTTCTTC
. | TRBJ2-3 | . | TRBV4-1 | CASSQDPGDSDTQYF | TGCGCCAGCAGCCAAGATCCGGGCGATTCAGATACGCAGTATTTT
. | TRBJ2-7 | once | TRBV20-1 | CSARDQKGTDEQYF | TGCAGTGCTAGAGATCAGAAAGGCACCGACGAGCAGTACTTC
TRBD2 | TRBJ2-1 | few | TRBV3-1 | CASSQLLAGQQFF | TGTGCCAGCAGCCAATTACTAGCGGGCCAGCAGTTCTTC
TRBD1 | TRBJ2-3 | . | TRBV12-3/TRBV12-4 | CASSLGVAGGITDTQYF | TGTGCCAGCAGTTTAGGTGTCGCAGGGGGTATCACAGATACGCAGTATTTT
. | TRBJ2-7 | . | TRBV6-5 | CAGSTRGAGYEQYF | TGTGCCGGCAGTACTAGGGGGGCAGGCTACGAGCAGTACTTC
TRBD2 | TRBJ2-5 | few | TRBV20-1 | CSAHPASGSQETQYF | TGCAGTGCCCACCCGGCTAGCGGAAGCCAAGAGACCCAGTACTTC
TRBD2 | TRBJ2-3 | . | TRBV5-1 | CASTPSGLSTDTQYF | TGCGCCAGCACTCCTAGCGGGCTTAGCACAGATACGCAGTATTTT
. | TRBJ1-2 | . | TRBV7-2 | CASSLGFAANYGYTF | TGTGCCAGCAGCTTAGGTTTTGCCGCTAACTATGGCTACACCTTC
. | TRBJ2-3 | . | TRBV27 | CASNPWAGSTDTQYF | TGTGCCAGCAACCCGTGGGCGGGAAGCACAGATACGCAGTATTTT
TRBD2 | TRBJ2-7 | . | TRBV4-3 | CASSQPSGGFGAFSYEQYF | TGCGCCAGCAGCCAACCCTCGGGGGGTTTCGGGGCTTTCTCCTACGAGCAGTACTTC
. | TRBJ2-3 | . | TRBV9 | CASSVGGNTDTQYF | TGTGCCAGCAGCGTAGGTGGGAACACAGATACGCAGTATTTT
. | TRBJ2-7 | . | TRBV20-1 | CSASGVSYEQYF | TGCAGTGCTAGCGGGGTCTCCTACGAGCAGTACTTC
. | TRBJ2-1 | . | TRBV28 | CASTLPGRGQGQFF | TGTGCCAGCACCCTTCCCGGACGCGGACAAGGGCAGTTCTTC
. | TRBJ1-2 | . | TRBV7-9 | CASSLTAGSYGYTF | TGTGCCAGCAGCCTCACCGCAGGGAGCTATGGCTACACCTTC
. | TRBJ2-1 | . | TRBV12-5 | CASGLAPKTYSSYNEQFF | TGTGCTAGTGGTTTGGCCCCTAAGACCTACAGCTCCTACAATGAGCAGTTCTTC
. | TRBJ1-5 | few | TRBV25-1 | CASSVTGSQPQHF | TGTGCCAGCAGCGTTACAGGGAGCCAGCCCCAGCATTTT
TRBD2 | TRBJ2-1 | few | TRBV28 | CASSLRLAGQFF | TGTGCCAGCAGTTTGAGGCTAGCGGGACAGTTCTTC
TRBD1 | TRBJ1-6 | . | TRBV12-5 | CPEKTGQDVYNSPLHF | TGTCCAGAAAAAACAGGACAGGACGTATATAATTCACCCCTCCACTTT
TRBD2 | TRBJ2-4 | . | TRBV28 | CASSFETSGRGEQYF | TGTGCCAGCAGTTTCGAGACTAGCGGGAGAGGGGAGCAGTACTTC
TRBD2 | TRBJ2-1 | . | TRBV24-1 | CATSDLAGTSNSYNEQFF | TGCGCCACCAGTGATTTGGCGGGGACTAGCAACTCCTACAATGAGCAGTTCTTC
. | TRBJ2-1 | few | TRBV27 | CASSVPGLEYNEQFF | TGTGCCAGCAGTGTGCCGGGACTCGAGTACAATGAGCAGTTCTTC
. | TRBJ1-2 | . | TRBV5-1 | CASREAGTSGYTF | TGCGCCAGCAGGGAAGCCGGGACATCTGGCTACACCTTC
. | TRBJ1-5 | . | TRBV7-2 | CASSTPEGPRHF | TGTGCCAGCAGCACCCCCGAGGGACCACGGCATTTT
. | TRBJ2-7 | . | TRBV9 | CASSVRGLNDYEQYF | TGTGCCAGCAGCGTACGGGGGTTAAACGACTACGAGCAGTACTTC
TRBD2 | TRBJ2-3 | . | TRBV20-1 | CSARDPAGASDTQYF | TGCAGTGCTAGAGATCCAGCGGGAGCTTCAGATACGCAGTATTTT
. | TRBJ2-1 | many | TRBV20-1 | CSVPAGQRDNEQFF | TGCAGTGTACCCGCCGGACAACGTGACAATGAGCAGTTCTTC
. | TRBJ2-3 | many | TRBV7-2 | CASSLVGADTQYF | TGTGCCAGCAGCTTGGTAGGGGCAGATACGCAGTATTTT
. | TRBJ2-5 | . | TRBV14 | CASSQDFGETQYF | TGTGCCAGCAGCCAAGATTTTGGAGAGACCCAGTACTTC
TRBD2 | TRBJ2-7 | few | TRBV9 | CASSPLGGSSYEQYF | TGTGCCAGCAGCCCCCTGGGGGGGAGCTCCTACGAGCAGTACTTC
TRBD1 | TRBJ2-1 | . | TRBV20-1 | CSAVNGRDRGFNEQFF | TGCAGTGCTGTAAACGGCCGGGACAGGGGGTTCAATGAGCAGTTCTTC
TRBD1 | TRBJ2-4 | . | TRBV12-3/TRBV12-4 | CASSDNRGGDIQYF | TGTGCCAGCAGTGACAACAGGGGTGGGGACATTCAGTACTTC
. | TRBJ1-4 | few | TRBV29-1 | CSVGAGREKLFF | TGCAGCGTTGGGGCAGGGAGGGAAAAACTGTTTTTT
. | TRBJ2-1 | . | TRBV7-9 | CASSLGQNEQFF | TGTGCCAGCAGCTTAGGGCAGAATGAGCAGTTCTTC
. | TRBJ2-7 | . | TRBV7-9 | CASSLTGAGVEQYF | TGTGCCAGCAGCTTAACCGGGGCAGGGGTCGAGCAGTACTTC
TRBD2 | TRBJ2-3 | . | TRBV10-2 | CASSDPGLAGADTQYF | TGCGCCAGCAGTGACCCGGGACTAGCGGGAGCCGATACGCAGTATTTT